Below, 14 T cell receptor beta chains from the same sample are listed, as sequenced in a study of T cell responses to AZD1222 COVID-19 vaccine. Produced via immunoSEQ multiplex PCR; TCRdb's table is partial and in-frame only. The sample lists about 150,000 clones; about 90% were seen once. The specimen was peripheral blood, collected 28 days after the second AZD1222 dose. These receptor sequences come from an adult who received the AZD1222 COVID-19 vaccine.

This chain uses TRBV12-3 or TRBV12-4 with TRBJ1-5; 7 nucleotides line up with TRBD1. The CDR3 has 13 residues. V shed 6 bases and J 4 bases; nucleotides not matched to a gene: 3. The CDR3 nucleotides read TGTGCCAGCAGGACAGGGCCTAATCAGCCCCAGCATTTT. Its protein is CASRTGPNQPQHF.

This chain connects TRBV5-8 to TRBJ1-4; 7 positions match TRBD1. V shed 0 bases, J shed 7 bases, and the junction held 9 bases outside the gene matches. This CDR3 has 16 amino acids. From germline, CDR1 is SGHTS and CDR2 YDEGEE. This CDR3 is CASSLGLQGRGEKLFF. For the CDR3, the DNA is TGTGCCAGCAGCTTGGGGTTACAGGGGAGAGGTGAAAAACTGTTTTTT.

A note on this clone: This CDR3 is also generated by other DNA sequences in the sample. The chain couples TRBV3-1 (or the pseudogene TRBV3-2) to TRBJ2-1; no definite D call. Germline CDR1 reads LGHDT; CDR2 reads YNNKEL (reference sequence). V dropped 5 bases and J dropped 0 bases, with 2 bases sitting between them. The CDR3 consists of 12 residues. This chain's CDR3 is CASSFSYNEQFF. As DNA, the CDR3 is TGTGCCAGCAGCTTCTCCTACAATGAGCAGTTCTTC.

The chain couples TRBV7-9 to TRBJ1-2, with D maybe TRBD1 (5 bases). This CDR3 has 13 amino acids. V lost 1 base to trimming and J lost 8 bases, with 11 bases between them. Germline CDR1 SEHNR, CDR2 FQNEAQ (reference sequence). Written as DNA, the CDR3 is TGTGCCAGCAGCTTAGAGGCAGGGCGAGGCTACACCTTC. Its protein product is CASSLEAGRGYTF.

The V and J genes are TRBV6-6 and TRBJ1-1, with D hard to call. Germline CDR1 reads MNHNY; CDR2 reads SVGAGI (reference sequence). The V end was cut by 8 bases, the J end by 0 bases, with 7 bases between. The CDR3 has 12 amino acids. The CDR3 DNA reads as TGTGCCAGCGGTCAAGTGAACACTGAAGCTTTCTTT. Residues: CASGQVNTEAFF.

DNA for the CDR3: TGTGCCAGCCGATCTAGCGGGAAGAACACCGGGGAGCTGTTTTTT. Translation: CASRSSGKNTGELFF. The chain uses TRBV3-1 (or the pseudogene TRBV3-2) and TRBJ2-2; 9 positions agree with TRBD2. Germline V gene lookup returns CDR1 LGHDT and CDR2 YNNKEL (reference sequence). The CDR3 has 15 amino acids. V was clipped by 8 bases and J by 1 base; unmatched bases: 5.

The chain recombines TRBV28 with TRBJ2-7; D possibly uses TRBD1 or TRBD2 (5 bases each). Germline-derived CDR1 and CDR2 are MDHEN and SYDVKM. The CDR3 is 13 residues long. Between the trimmed V and J ends, which lost 7 bases and 4 bases, there was a span of 14 bases. The CDR3 spells CASTPGATYEQYF. The DNA of the CDR3 is TGTGCCAGCACCCCCGGGGCGACTTACGAGCAGTACTTC.

The rearrangement uses TRBV7-9 and TRBJ2-3, with a tentative D call TRBD2 (5 bases). The CDR3 is 15 residues long. In germline, CDR1 is SEHNR, CDR2 FQNEAQ (reference sequence). V was cut by 1 base and J by 2 bases, with 10 bases left in between. The CDR3 is CASSLGSVPTDTQYF. CDR3 in DNA: TGTGCCAGCAGCTTAGGTAGCGTTCCCACAGATACGCAGTATTTT.

The V call is TRBV11-2, the J call TRBJ2-5; D tentatively fits TRBD1 or TRBD2 (5 bases each). The CDR3 is made up of 14 amino acids. Trimming removed 2 bases at V and 7 bases at J, with 14 bases between. CDR1 is SGHAT, CDR2 FQNNGV, per germline. The CDR3 spells CASSLPQGAGTQYF. CDR3 bases: TGTGCCAGCAGCTTACCTCAGGGCGCGGGGACCCAGTACTTC.

The chain joins TRBV7-2 to TRBJ2-5; 7 nucleotides agree with TRBD2. CDR3 length: 16 amino acids. CDR1 and CDR2 (germline): SGHTA, FQGNSA. Trimming took 3 bases from V and 2 from J; bases not matched to a gene: 9. The CDR3 is CASSLQAGLSQETQYF. The CDR3 nucleotides read TGTGCCAGCAGCTTGCAAGCGGGATTATCTCAAGAGACCCAGTACTTC. The entire variable domain, with the rest obtained from reference TRBV7-2 and TRBJ2-5, is as follows: GAGVSQSPSNKVTEKGKDVELRCDPISGHTALYWYRQSLGQGLEFLIYFQGNSAPDKSGLPSDRFSAERTGGSVSTLTIQRTQQEDSAVYLCASSLQAGLSQETQYFGPGTRLLVL.

A word on this clone: Other DNA sequences of this sample code for an identical CDR3. This chain joins TRBV5-1 and TRBJ1-2; D is ambiguous. CDR1 and CDR2 (germline): SGHRS, YFSETQ. CDR3 length equals 13 residues. With 0 bases removed from V and 2 bases from J, the gap between germline ends came to 5 bases. CDR3 loop: CASSLGGNYGYTF. As DNA, the CDR3 is TGCGCCAGCAGCTTGGGAGGGAACTATGGCTACACCTTC. Full variable domain (missing parts from reference TRBV5-1 and TRBJ1-2): KAGVTQTPRYLIKTRGQQVTLSCSPISGHRSVSWYQQTPGQGLQFLFEYFSETQRNKGNFPGRFSGRQFSNSRSEMNVSTLELGDSALYLCASSLGGNYGYTFGSGTRLTVV.

V and J are TRBV24-1 and TRBJ2-1, with D unclear. Germline values: CDR1 KGHDR, CDR2 SFDVKD. The CDR3 runs to 13 residues. V dropped 1 base and J dropped 2 bases, with 2 bases sitting between them. CDR3: CATSDLTYNEQFF. CDR3 bases: TGTGCCACCAGTGATTTAACCTACAATGAGCAGTTCTTC.

This chain connects TRBV28 to TRBJ1-1, with D unclear. The V gene lost 4 bases and the J gene lost 0 bases, with 15 bases spanning the gap. The germline CDR1 and CDR2 sequences are MDHEN and SYDVKM. The CDR3 is made up of 16 amino acids. This CDR3 is CASSWDDLIMNTEAFF. DNA of the CDR3: TGTGCCAGCAGTTGGGATGATCTGATCATGAACACTGAAGCTTTCTTT.

In its sample, this clone was seen once. The rearrangement joins TRBV6-5 to TRBJ1-5; TRBD1 agrees at 9 bases. The CDR3 covers 14 residues. CDR1 and CDR2 (germline): MNHEY, SVGAGI. V was pared by 6 bases and J by 5 bases, with 5 bases of the junction left unmatched. The CDR3 reads CASSRQGGDQPQHF. The CDR3 region has the DNA TGTGCCAGCAGCCGACAGGGGGGTGATCAGCCCCAGCATTTT.